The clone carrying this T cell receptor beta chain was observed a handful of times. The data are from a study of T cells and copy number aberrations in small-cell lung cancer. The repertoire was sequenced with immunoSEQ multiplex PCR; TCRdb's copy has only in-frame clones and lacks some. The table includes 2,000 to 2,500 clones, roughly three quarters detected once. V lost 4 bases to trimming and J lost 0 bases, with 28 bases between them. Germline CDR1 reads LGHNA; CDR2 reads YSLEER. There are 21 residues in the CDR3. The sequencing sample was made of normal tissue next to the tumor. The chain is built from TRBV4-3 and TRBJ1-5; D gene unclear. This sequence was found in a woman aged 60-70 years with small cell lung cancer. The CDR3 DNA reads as TGCGCCAGCAGCCGGATTCCCAATCCCGCCGACAAATCAGTTAGCAATCAGCCCCAGCATTTT. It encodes CASSRIPNPADKSVSNQPQHF.